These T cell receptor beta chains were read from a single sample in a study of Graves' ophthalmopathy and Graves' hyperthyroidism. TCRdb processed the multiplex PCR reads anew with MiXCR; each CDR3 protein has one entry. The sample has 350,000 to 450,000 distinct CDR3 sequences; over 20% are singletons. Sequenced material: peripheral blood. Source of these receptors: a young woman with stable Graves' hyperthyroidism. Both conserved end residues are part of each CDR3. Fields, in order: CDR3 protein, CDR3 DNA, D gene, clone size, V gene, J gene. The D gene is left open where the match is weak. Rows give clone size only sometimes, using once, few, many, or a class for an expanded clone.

CDR3 protein: CATSELGQQPQHF
CDR3 DNA: TGTGCCACCAGTGAGTTGGGACAGCAGCCCCAGCATTTT
D gene: TRBD1
clone size: many
V gene: TRBV24-1
J gene: TRBJ1-5

CDR3 protein: CASSRGSQSSYEQYF
CDR3 DNA: TGCGCCAGCAGCCGGGGGAGCCAGAGCTCCTACGAGCAGTACTTC
D gene: .
clone size: .
V gene: TRBV5-1
J gene: TRBJ2-7

CDR3 protein: CASSFQGRGETQYF
CDR3 DNA: TGTGCCAGCAGTTTTCAGGGTAGAGGAGAGACCCAGTACTTC
D gene: .
clone size: many
V gene: TRBV28
J gene: TRBJ2-5

CDR3 protein: CASSPKKGQGGNQPQHF
CDR3 DNA: TGTGCCAGTAGTCCCAAGAAGGGACAGGGAGGCAATCAGCCCCAGCATTTT
D gene: TRBD1
clone size: .
V gene: TRBV19
J gene: TRBJ1-5

CDR3 protein: CSARRASGSGETQYF
CDR3 DNA: TGCAGTGCTAGGAGGGCTAGCGGGAGTGGGGAGACCCAGTACTTC
D gene: TRBD2
clone size: many
V gene: TRBV20-1
J gene: TRBJ2-5

CDR3 protein: CASRNGAYGYTF
CDR3 DNA: TGTGCCAGCAGAAATGGGGCCTATGGCTACACCTTC
D gene: .
clone size: few
V gene: TRBV6-1
J gene: TRBJ1-2

CDR3 protein: CASTPGSDYGYTF
CDR3 DNA: TGTGCCAGCACCCCAGGCTCCGACTATGGCTACACCTTC
D gene: .
clone size: .
V gene: TRBV6-2/TRBV6-3
J gene: TRBJ1-2

CDR3 protein: CASSPTSGRPQETQYF
CDR3 DNA: TGTGCCAGCAGTCCGACTAGCGGGAGGCCCCAAGAGACCCAGTACTTC
D gene: TRBD2
clone size: .
V gene: TRBV2
J gene: TRBJ2-5

CDR3 protein: CASSLKREGRGGELFF
CDR3 DNA: TGTGCCAGCAGCCTAAAGCGGGAGGGCCGAGGCGGGGAGCTGTTTTTT
D gene: TRBD2
clone size: few
V gene: TRBV7-3
J gene: TRBJ2-2

CDR3 protein: CASTLAPGNIKYF
CDR3 DNA: TGTGCCAGCACCCTCGCGCCAGGAAACATTAAGTACTTC
D gene: .
clone size: .
V gene: TRBV2
J gene: TRBJ2-4

CDR3 protein: CASSLDSSGGEETQYF
CDR3 DNA: TGTGCCAGCAGCTTAGACTCTAGCGGAGGGGAAGAGACCCAGTACTTC
D gene: TRBD2
clone size: many
V gene: TRBV7-6
J gene: TRBJ2-5

CDR3 protein: CASSQDPRARKETQYF
CDR3 DNA: TGCGCCAGCAGCCAAGACCCAAGGGCGCGAAAAGAGACCCAGTACTTC
D gene: .
clone size: many
V gene: TRBV4-1
J gene: TRBJ2-5

CDR3 protein: CASSSVGRRVDTGELFF
CDR3 DNA: TGTGCCAGCAGCTCGGTGGGACGCAGAGTCGACACCGGGGAGCTGTTTTTT
D gene: .
clone size: .
V gene: TRBV11-1
J gene: TRBJ2-2

CDR3 protein: CASSLDSPLPTGELFF
CDR3 DNA: TGTGCCAGCAGCTTAGATTCCCCTCTACCGACCGGGGAGCTGTTTTTT
D gene: .
clone size: many
V gene: TRBV7-8
J gene: TRBJ2-2

CDR3 protein: CASTRGGVLSYEQYF
CDR3 DNA: TGTGCCAGCACCCGAGGTGGGGTCCTCTCCTACGAGCAGTACTTC
D gene: .
clone size: .
V gene: TRBV6-2/TRBV6-3
J gene: TRBJ2-7

CDR3 protein: CASSLALLASQETQYF
CDR3 DNA: TGTGCCAGCAGCTTAGCACTCTTAGCGTCACAAGAGACCCAGTACTTC
D gene: .
clone size: many
V gene: TRBV7-2
J gene: TRBJ2-5